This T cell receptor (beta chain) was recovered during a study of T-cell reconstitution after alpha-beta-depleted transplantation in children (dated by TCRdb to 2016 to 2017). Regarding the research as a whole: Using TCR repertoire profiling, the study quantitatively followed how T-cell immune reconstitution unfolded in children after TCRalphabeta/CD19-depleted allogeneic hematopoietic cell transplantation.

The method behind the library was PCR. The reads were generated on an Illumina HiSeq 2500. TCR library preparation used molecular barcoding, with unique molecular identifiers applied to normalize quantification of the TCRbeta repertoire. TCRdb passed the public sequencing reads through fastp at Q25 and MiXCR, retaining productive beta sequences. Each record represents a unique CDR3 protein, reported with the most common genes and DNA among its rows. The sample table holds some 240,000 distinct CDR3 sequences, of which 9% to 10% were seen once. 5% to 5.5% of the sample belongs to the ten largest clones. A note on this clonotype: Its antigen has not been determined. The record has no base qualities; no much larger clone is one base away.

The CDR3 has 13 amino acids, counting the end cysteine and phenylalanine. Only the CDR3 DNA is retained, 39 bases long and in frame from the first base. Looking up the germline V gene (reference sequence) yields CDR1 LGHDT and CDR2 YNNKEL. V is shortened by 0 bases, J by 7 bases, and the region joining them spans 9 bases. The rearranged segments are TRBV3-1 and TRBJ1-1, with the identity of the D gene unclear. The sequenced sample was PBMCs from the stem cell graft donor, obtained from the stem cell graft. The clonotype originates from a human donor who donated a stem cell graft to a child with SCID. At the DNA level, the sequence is TGTGCCAGCAGCCAAGATTTAAGTGTTGAAGCTTTCTTT. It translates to CASSQDLSVEAFF.